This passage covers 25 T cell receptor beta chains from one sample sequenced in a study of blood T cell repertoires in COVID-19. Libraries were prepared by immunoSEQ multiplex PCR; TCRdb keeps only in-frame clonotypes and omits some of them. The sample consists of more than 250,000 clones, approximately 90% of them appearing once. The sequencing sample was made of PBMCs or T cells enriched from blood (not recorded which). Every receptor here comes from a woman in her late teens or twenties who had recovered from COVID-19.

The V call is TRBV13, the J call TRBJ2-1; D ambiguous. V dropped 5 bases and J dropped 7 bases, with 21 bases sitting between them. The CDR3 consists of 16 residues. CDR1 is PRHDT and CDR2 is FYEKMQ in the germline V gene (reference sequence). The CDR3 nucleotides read TGTGCCAGCAGCCGCGTTCTAGGTGCCGTATGGAATGAGCAGTTCTTC. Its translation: CASSRVLGAVWNEQFF.

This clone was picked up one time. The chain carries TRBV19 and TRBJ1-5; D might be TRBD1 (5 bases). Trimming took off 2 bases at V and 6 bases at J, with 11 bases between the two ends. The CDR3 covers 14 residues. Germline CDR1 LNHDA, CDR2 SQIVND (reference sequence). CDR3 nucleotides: TGTGCCAGTAGTATAATCCAGGGAGGTCAGCCCCAGCATTTT. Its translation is CASSIIQGGQPQHF.

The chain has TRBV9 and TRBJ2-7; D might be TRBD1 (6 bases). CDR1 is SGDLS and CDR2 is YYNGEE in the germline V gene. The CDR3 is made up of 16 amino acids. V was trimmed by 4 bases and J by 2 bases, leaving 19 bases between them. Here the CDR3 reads CASSLGGQEATYEQYF. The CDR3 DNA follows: TGTGCCAGCAGCCTAGGGGGACAAGAGGCCACCTACGAGCAGTACTTC. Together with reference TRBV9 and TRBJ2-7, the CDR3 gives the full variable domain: DSGVTQTPKHLITATGQRVTLRCSPRSGDLSVYWYQQSLDQGLQFLIQYYNGEERAKGNILERFSAQQFPDLHSELNLSSLELGDSALYFCASSLGGQEATYEQYFGPGTRLTVT.

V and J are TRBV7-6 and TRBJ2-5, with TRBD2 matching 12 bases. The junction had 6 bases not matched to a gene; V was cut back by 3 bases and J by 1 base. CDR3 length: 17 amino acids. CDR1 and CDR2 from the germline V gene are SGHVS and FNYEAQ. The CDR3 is CASSLVPSGGGQETQYF. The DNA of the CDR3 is TGTGCCAGCAGCTTGGTCCCTAGCGGGGGGGGCCAAGAGACCCAGTACTTC. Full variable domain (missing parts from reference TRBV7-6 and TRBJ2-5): GAGVSQSPRYKVTKRGQDVALRCDPISGHVSLYWYRQALGQGPEFLTYFNYEAQQDKSGLPNDRFSAERPEGSISTLTIQRTEQRDSAMYRCASSLVPSGGGQETQYFGPGTRLLVL.

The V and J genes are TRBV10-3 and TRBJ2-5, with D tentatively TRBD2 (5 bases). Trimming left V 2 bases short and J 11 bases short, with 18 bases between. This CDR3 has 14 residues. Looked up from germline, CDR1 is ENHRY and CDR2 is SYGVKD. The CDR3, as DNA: TGTGCCATCAGTGAGCCCAATCTCCCCTCGGGACAGTACTTC. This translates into CAISEPNLPSGQYF.

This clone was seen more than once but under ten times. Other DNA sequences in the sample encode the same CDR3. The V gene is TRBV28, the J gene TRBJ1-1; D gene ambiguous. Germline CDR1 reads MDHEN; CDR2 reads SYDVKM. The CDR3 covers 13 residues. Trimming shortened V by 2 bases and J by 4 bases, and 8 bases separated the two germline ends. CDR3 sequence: CASSLEGATEAFF. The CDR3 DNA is TGTGCCAGCAGTTTAGAGGGCGCCACTGAAGCTTTCTTT.

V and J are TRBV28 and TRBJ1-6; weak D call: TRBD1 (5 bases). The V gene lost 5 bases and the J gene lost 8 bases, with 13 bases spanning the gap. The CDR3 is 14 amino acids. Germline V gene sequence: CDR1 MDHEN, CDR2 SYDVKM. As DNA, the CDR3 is TGTGCCAGCAGTCCTGGGGGGGTTGATTCACCCCTCCACTTT. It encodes CASSPGGVDSPLHF.

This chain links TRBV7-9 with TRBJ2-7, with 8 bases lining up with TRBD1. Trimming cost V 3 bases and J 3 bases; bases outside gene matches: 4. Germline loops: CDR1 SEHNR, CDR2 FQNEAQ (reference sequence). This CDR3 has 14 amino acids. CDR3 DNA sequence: TGTGCCAGCAGCTTCTCAGGGGGCTTCTACGAGCAGTACTTC. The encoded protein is CASSFSGGFYEQYF.

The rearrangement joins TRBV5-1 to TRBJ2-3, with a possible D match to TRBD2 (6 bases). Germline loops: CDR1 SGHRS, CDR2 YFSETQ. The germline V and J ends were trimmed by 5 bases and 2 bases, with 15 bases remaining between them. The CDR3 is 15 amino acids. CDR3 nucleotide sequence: TGCGCCAGCAGTCCCGGGACTCCCTTCACAGATACGCAGTATTTT. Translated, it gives CASSPGTPFTDTQYF. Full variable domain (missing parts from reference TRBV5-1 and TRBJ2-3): KAGVTQTPRYLIKTRGQQVTLSCSPISGHRSVSWYQQTPGQGLQFLFEYFSETQRNKGNFPGRFSGRQFSNSRSEMNVSTLELGDSALYLCASSPGTPFTDTQYFGPGTRLTVL.

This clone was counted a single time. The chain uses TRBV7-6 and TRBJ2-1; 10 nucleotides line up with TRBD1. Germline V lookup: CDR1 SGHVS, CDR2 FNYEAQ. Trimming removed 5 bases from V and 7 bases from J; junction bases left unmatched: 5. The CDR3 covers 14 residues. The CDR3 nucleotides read TGTGCCAGCAGCCCGGGACAGGGGACGAATGAGCAGTTCTTC. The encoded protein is CASSPGQGTNEQFF. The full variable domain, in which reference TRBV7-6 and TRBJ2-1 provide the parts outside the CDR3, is GAGVSQSPRYKVTKRGQDVALRCDPISGHVSLYWYRQALGQGPEFLTYFNYEAQQDKSGLPNDRFSAERPEGSISTLTIQRTEQRDSAMYRCASSPGQGTNEQFFGPGTRLTVL.

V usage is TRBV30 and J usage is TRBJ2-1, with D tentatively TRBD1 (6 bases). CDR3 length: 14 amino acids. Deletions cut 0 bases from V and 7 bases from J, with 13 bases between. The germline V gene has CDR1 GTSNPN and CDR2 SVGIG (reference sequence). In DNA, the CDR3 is TGTGCCTGGAGTGTGGGGCAGGGGTGGAATGAGCAGTTCTTC. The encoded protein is CAWSVGQGWNEQFF.

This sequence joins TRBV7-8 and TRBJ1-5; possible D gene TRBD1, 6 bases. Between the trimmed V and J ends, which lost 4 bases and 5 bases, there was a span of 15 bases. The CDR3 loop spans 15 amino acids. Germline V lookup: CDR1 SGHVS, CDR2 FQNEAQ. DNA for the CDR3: TGTGCCAGCAGCTCAAGAGGGGGTTTGGATCAGCCCCAGCATTTT. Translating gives CASSSRGGLDQPQHF.

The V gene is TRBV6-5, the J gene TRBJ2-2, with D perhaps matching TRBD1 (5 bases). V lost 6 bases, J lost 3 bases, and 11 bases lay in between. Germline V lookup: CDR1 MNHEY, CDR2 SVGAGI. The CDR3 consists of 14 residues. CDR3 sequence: CASRQVFHTGELFF. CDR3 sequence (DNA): TGTGCCAGCAGACAGGTTTTTCACACCGGGGAGCTGTTTTTT.

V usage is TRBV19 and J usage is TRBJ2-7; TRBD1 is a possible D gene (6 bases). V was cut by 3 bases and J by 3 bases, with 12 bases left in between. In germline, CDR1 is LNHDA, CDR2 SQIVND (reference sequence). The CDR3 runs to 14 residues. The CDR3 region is CASSMKTGFYEQYF. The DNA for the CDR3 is TGTGCCAGTAGTATGAAGACAGGTTTCTACGAGCAGTACTTC.

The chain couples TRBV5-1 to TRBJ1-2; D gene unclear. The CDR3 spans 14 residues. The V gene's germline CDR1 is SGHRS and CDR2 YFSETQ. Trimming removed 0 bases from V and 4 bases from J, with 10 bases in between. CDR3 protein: CASSLGRSSYGYTF. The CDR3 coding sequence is TGCGCCAGCAGCTTGGGGAGATCTAGCTATGGCTACACCTTC.

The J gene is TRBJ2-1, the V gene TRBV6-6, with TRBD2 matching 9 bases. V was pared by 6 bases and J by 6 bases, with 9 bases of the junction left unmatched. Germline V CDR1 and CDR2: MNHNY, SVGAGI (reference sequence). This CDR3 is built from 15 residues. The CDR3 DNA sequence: TGTGCCAGCAGCCCCGGGGTAGCGGGAGTCAATGAGCAGTTCTTC. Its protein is CASSPGVAGVNEQFF.

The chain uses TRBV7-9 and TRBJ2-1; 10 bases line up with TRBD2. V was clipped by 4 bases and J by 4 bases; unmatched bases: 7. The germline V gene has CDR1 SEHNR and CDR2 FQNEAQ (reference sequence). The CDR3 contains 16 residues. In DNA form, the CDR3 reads TGTGCCAGCAGCTCCCCTAGCGGGAGCTTATACAATGAGCAGTTCTTC. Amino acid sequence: CASSSPSGSLYNEQFF.

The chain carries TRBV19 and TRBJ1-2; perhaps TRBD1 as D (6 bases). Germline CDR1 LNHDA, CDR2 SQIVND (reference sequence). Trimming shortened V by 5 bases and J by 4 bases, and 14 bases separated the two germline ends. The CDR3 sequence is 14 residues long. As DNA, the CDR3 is TGTGCCAGTAGTGCCGACAGGTTTCCCTATGGCTACACCTTC. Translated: CASSADRFPYGYTF.

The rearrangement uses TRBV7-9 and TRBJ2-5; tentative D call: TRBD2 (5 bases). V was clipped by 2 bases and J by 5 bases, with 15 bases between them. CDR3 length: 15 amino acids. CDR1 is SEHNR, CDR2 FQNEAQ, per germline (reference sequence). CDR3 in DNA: TGTGCCAGCAGCTTATTTTTGATTCCGGGGGAGACCCAGTACTTC. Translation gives CASSLFLIPGETQYF.

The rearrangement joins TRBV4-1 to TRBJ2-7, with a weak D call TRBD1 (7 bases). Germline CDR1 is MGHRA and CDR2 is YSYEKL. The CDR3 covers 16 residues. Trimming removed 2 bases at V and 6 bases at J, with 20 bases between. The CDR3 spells CASSQLIRTGGAEQYF. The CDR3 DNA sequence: TGCGCCAGCAGCCAACTCATCCGGACAGGAGGGGCCGAGCAGTACTTC.

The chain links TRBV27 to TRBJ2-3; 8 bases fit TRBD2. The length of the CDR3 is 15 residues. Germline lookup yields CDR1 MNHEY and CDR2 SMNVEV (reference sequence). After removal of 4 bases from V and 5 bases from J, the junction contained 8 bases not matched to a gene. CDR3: CASSYGGGTRDTQYF. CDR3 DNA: TGTGCCAGCAGTTACGGCGGGGGGACCCGAGATACGCAGTATTTT.

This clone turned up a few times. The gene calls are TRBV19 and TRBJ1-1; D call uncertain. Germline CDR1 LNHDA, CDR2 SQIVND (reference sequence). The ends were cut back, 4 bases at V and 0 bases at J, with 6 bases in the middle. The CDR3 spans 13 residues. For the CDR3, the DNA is TGTGCCAGTAGTAAGATAGTGAACACTGAAGCTTTCTTT. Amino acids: CASSKIVNTEAFF.

The CDR3 reads CASSSQTGGRGTQYF. In DNA, the CDR3 is TGTGCCAGCAGCTCCCAGACGGGGGGGCGAGGTACGCAGTATTTT. J is TRBJ2-3 and V is TRBV7-9, with 8 positions matching TRBD2. V dropped 4 bases and J dropped 8; count of bases not matched to a gene: 11. The CDR3 is made up of 15 amino acids. Germline V lookup: CDR1 SEHNR, CDR2 FQNEAQ (reference sequence).

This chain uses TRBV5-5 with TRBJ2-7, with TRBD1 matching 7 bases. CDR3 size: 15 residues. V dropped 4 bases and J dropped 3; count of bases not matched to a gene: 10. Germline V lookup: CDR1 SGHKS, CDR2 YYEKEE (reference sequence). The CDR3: CASSPVVTGIYEQYF. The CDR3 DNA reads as TGTGCCAGCAGCCCGGTAGTGACAGGGATCTACGAGCAGTACTTC.

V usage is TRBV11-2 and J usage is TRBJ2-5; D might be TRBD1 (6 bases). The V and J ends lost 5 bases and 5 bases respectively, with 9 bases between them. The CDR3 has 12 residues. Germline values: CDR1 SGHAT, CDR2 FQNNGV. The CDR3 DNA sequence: TGTGCCAGCAGCAACAGGGTGGAGACCCAGTACTTC. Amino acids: CASSNRVETQYF.